This T cell receptor (beta chain) was sequenced in a study of T-cell memory formation after mild COVID-19. Background on the study: Among the donors, TCR clusters were largely specific to each donor.

Deletions cut 3 bases from V and 3 bases from J, with 11 bases between. There are 14 residues in the CDR3. The germline CDR1 and CDR2 sequences are MNHNS and SASEGT. One entry per CDR3 protein, called by TCRdb with MiXCR from the 5' RACE reads. The repertoire consists of about 55,000 distinct CDR3 sequences, with 28% occurring once and the leading ten covering more than 40%. The clonotype was recovered from a man aged 18 to 30 who had mild COVID-19 (a few samples of this study predate the infection). Cell type and time point are not known. Input material: PBMCs or a T cell subset sorted from them (not recorded which). The genes are TRBV6-1 and TRBJ2-5; D gene unclear. The CDR3 is CASSDGRVEETQYF. CDR3 DNA: TGTGCCAGCAGTGATGGTAGGGTAGAAGAGACCCAGTACTTC.